A selection of T cell receptor beta chains follows, all from one sample in a study of blood T cell repertoires in COVID-19. Libraries were prepared by immunoSEQ multiplex PCR; TCRdb keeps only in-frame clonotypes and omits some of them. The top ten clones hold more than 13% of a sample with around 60,000 clones, about 81% of them seen once. Sequences were obtained from peripheral blood. The receptors derive from an elderly man with acute or convalescent COVID-19. Both conserved end residues are part of each CDR3. Fields, in order: V gene, D gene, clone size, J gene, CDR3 DNA, CDR3 protein. A D gene is named only where the DNA matches it firmly. Clone size is given for some rows only: seen once, a few or many times, or a class if the clone is expanded.

>TRBV15|TRBD1|.|TRBJ1-5
TGTGCCACCCAGGGGGGCAGGAACGGCAATCAGCCCCAGCATTTT
CATQGGRNGNQPQHF
>TRBV4-1|TRBD2|.|TRBJ2-7
TGCGCCAGCAGCCAACGGACCGGGGGCGGGGGGGCCTACGAGCAGTACTTC
CASSQRTGGGGAYEQYF
>TRBV3-1/TRBV3-2|TRBD2|.|TRBJ2-3
TGTGCCAGCAGCCAAGATTGGGGACTAGCTACAGATACGCAGTATTTT
CASSQDWGLATDTQYF
>TRBV2|.|.|TRBJ1-5
TGTGCCAGCAGTGCGAACAGCCCGAATCAGCCCCAGCATTTT
CASSANSPNQPQHF
>TRBV25-1|TRBD1|few|TRBJ1-2
TGTGCCAGCAGGGATGACAGGGGGCAAGGGGGCTACACCTTC
CASRDDRGQGGYTF
>TRBV6-5|.|.|TRBJ2-7
TGTGCCAGCAGTTCCCCTCGGGGAAACTACGAGCAGTACTTC
CASSSPRGNYEQYF
>TRBV4-1|.|.|TRBJ2-2
TGCGCCAGCAGCCACCGCTTTGGGCCTCACCCAAACACCGGGGAGCTGTTTTTT
CASSHRFGPHPNTGELFF
>TRBV7-6|.|.|TRBJ2-7
TGTGCCAGCAGCTTAGCGCGCTCCCAGGGAAGTTACTACGAGCAGTACTTC
CASSLARSQGSYYEQYF
>TRBV5-5|.|.|TRBJ2-7
TGTGCCAGCAGCCTCCCCCCCGGGGGGCCCTACGAGCAGTACTTC
CASSLPPGGPYEQYF
>TRBV18|.|few|TRBJ1-1
TGTGCCAGCTCACCGTGGACAGAGGAGAACACTGAAGCTTTCTTT
CASSPWTEENTEAFF
>TRBV19|TRBD1|.|TRBJ1-2
TGTGCCAGTAGTAACGCGGGACAGGTTAACTATGGCTACACCTTC
CASSNAGQVNYGYTF
>TRBV3-1/TRBV3-2|.|.|TRBJ2-6
TGTGCCAGCAGCCCGCATGGCAGGGCCGGGGCCAACGTCCTGACTTTC
CASSPHGRAGANVLTF
>TRBV19|TRBD1|.|TRBJ2-7
TGTGCCAGTACACCGGGACAGGCTACCTCCTACGAGCAGTACTTC
CASTPGQATSYEQYF
>TRBV5-1|TRBD1|.|TRBJ1-4
TGCGCCAGCAGCGTACAACAGGGGCCAGGCGAAAAACTGTTTTTT
CASSVQQGPGEKLFF
>TRBV6-1|.|.|TRBJ1-2
TGTGCCAGCAGTGAATTTATCAACTATGGCTACACCTTC
CASSEFINYGYTF
>TRBV10-3|TRBD1|.|TRBJ1-1
TGTGCCATCAGTTTACAGGGGGCTTCGACTGAAGCTTTCTTT
CAISLQGASTEAFF
>TRBV27|.|.|TRBJ1-4
TGTGCCAGCAGTAAAAGGCCAGGAACAACTAATGAAAAACTGTTTTTT
CASSKRPGTTNEKLFF
>TRBV30|TRBD2|.|TRBJ2-5
TGTGCCTGGAACGCGGGAGGCCAAGAGACCCAGTACTTC
CAWNAGGQETQYF
>TRBV11-2|.|.|TRBJ1-2
TGTGCCAGCAGCTTAGATTGGGGGGACTATGGCTACACCTTC
CASSLDWGDYGYTF
>TRBV5-5|.|once|TRBJ2-5
TGTGCCAGCAGTTTTAGAGACGGAAGCGTCCAGTACTTC
CASSFRDGSVQYF
>TRBV12-5|.|.|TRBJ2-2
TGTGCTAGTGTTCCAGGGGCAACCGGGGAGCTGTTTTTT
CASVPGATGELFF
>TRBV2|.|.|TRBJ1-6
TGTGCCAGCAGTGACTTTATTCGTGGGGGGAATAATTCACCCCTCCACTTT
CASSDFIRGGNNSPLHF
>TRBV12-5|.|once|TRBJ1-5
TGTGCTAGTGGTCCCTACGGCAATCAGCCCCAGCATTTT
CASGPYGNQPQHF
>TRBV6-2/TRBV6-3|.|.|TRBJ2-1
TGTGCCAGCAGTTCCCGGGGGGCGCGCTCCTACAATGAGCAGTTCTTC
CASSSRGARSYNEQFF
>TRBV10-1|.|.|TRBJ1-1
TGCGCCAGCAGGCTGACCGCAGGAGGCACTGAAGCTTTCTTT
CASRLTAGGTEAFF
>TRBV2|.|.|TRBJ2-6
TGTGCCAGCAGTCCGAACCGAGCTGGGGCCAACGTCCTGACTTTC
CASSPNRAGANVLTF
>TRBV4-1|.|.|TRBJ2-1
TGCGCCAGCAGCCAAGGCCCGGGAGTCTATGAGCAGTTCTTC
CASSQGPGVYEQFF
>TRBV18|TRBD1|.|TRBJ2-2
TGTGCCAGCTCACCAGACAGGGTGGGCACCGGGGAGCTGTTTTTT
CASSPDRVGTGELFF